The T cell receptor (beta chain) described here comes from a study of beta chain features in type 1 diabetes. One heparinised blood draw averaging about 110 mL was given by each donor. Cell sorting via CD45RO/CCR7/CD25/CD127/CD95/CD27 was performed to obtain CD4+ naive, central memory, regulatory and stem cell-like memory cells. Study-wide results and caveats: All four CD4+ subsets of Type 1 diabetes patients contained TCRB CDR3s that were moderately but significantly shorter.

Every isolated RNA sample was fully reverse transcribed, so sequencing captured expressed TCRB transcripts. It was found that naive, central memory and regulatory T cell samples averaged about 3.4 million reads. Clones were read by immunoSEQ multiplex PCR, and TCRdb kept only the in-frame ones, dropping some. The profile shows some 900,000 clones, 17% of them singletons. In this sample, this clone turned up a few times. Its antigen is undetermined. Trimming took off 11 bases at V and 5 bases at J, with 21 bases between the two ends. Per germline, CDR1 SEHNR and CDR2 FQNEAQ (reference sequence). CDR3 length: 14 amino acids.

This clonotype originated in a woman between 18 and 30 years old in good health. The rearrangement links TRBV7-9 to TRBJ1-1; maybe TRBD1 (5 bases). What was sequenced was naive CD4+ T cells from blood. The CDR3 DNA follows: TGTGCCTCGGGGCCTGGGGGAAGCTTAACTGAAGCTTTCTTT. It is translated as CASGPGGSLTEAFF.